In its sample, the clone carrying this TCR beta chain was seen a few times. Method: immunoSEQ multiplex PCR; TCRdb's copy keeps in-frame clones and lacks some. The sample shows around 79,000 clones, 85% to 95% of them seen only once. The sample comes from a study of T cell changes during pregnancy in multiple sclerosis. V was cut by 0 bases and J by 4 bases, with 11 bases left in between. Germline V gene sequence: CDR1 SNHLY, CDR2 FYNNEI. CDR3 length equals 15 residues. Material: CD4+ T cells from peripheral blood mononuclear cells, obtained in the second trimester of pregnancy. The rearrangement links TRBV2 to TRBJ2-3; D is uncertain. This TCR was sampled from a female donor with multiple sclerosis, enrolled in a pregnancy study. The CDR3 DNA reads TGTGCCAGCAGTGAAGCGCTATACAGTCCAGATACGCAGTATTTT. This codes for CASSEALYSPDTQYF.